The sequence of this T cell receptor beta chain was determined in a study of OX40 agonist ivuxolimab in advanced cancers. At baseline, cycle 4 day 1, and cycle 7 day 1, blood was sampled. Using immunoSEQ multiplex PCR, the repertoire was profiled, and TCRdb retains in-frame clones only, with some absent. The sample has about 80,000 clones, roughly 87% seen once. The CDR3 is 15 amino acids. V dropped 6 bases and J dropped 0; count of bases not matched to a gene: 6. Germline V CDR1 and CDR2: LNHDA, SQIVND (reference sequence). This TCR derives from an adult with an advanced solid tumor such as melanoma, head and neck, liver or kidney cancer. This material consisted of CD4+ or CD8+ T cells sorted from blood, taken in a trial of the OX40 agonist ivuxolimab. The chain links TRBV19 to TRBJ2-3; TRBD1 aligns across 7 bases. The CDR3 DNA reads TGTGCCAGTAGCTCCCGGGACAGTAGCACAGATACGCAGTATTTT. It encodes CASSSRDSSTDTQYF.